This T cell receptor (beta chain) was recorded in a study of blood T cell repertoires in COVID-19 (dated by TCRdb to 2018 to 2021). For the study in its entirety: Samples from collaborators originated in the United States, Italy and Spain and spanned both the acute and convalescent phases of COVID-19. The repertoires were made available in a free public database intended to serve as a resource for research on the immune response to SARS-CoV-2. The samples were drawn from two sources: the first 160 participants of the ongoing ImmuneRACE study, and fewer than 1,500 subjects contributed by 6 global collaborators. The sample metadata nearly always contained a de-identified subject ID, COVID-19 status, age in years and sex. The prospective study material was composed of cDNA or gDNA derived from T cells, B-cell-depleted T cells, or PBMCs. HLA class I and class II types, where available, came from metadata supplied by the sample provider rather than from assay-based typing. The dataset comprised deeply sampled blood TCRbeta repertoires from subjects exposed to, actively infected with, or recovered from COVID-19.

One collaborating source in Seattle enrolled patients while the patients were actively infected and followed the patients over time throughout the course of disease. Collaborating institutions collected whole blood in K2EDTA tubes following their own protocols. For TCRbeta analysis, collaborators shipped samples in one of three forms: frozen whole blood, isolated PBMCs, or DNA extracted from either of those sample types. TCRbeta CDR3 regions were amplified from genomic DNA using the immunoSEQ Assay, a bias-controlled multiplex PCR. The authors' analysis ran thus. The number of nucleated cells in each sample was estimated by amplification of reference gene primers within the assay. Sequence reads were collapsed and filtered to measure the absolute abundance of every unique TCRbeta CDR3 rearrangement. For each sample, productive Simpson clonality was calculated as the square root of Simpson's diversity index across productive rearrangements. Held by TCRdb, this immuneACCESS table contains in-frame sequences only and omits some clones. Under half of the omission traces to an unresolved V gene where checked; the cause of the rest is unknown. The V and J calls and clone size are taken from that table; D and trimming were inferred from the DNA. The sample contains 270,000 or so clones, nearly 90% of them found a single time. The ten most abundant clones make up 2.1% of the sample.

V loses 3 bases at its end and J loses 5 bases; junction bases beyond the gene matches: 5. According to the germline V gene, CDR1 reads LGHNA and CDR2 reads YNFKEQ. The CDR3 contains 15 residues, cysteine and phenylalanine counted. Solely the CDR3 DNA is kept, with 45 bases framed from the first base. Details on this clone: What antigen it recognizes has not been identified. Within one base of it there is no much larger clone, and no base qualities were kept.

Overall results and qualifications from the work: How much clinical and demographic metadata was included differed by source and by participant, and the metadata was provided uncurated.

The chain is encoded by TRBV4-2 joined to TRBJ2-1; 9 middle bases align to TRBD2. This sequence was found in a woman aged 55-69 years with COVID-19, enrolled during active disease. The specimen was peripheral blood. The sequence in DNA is TGTGCCAGCAGCCAGACGGGCGGGGGGGACAATGAGCAGTTCTTC. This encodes CASSQTGGGDNEQFF.